This T cell receptor (beta chain) was recorded in a study of blood T cell repertoires in COVID-19 (dated by TCRdb to between 2020 and 2021). At the level of the whole study: The collaborator samples originated in the United States, Italy and Spain and spanned the acute and convalescent phases of COVID-19. The repertoires were made available in a free public database intended to serve as a resource for research on the immune response to SARS-CoV-2. Nearly every sample came with metadata listing a de-identified subject ID, COVID-19 status, age in years and sex. The samples were drawn from two sources: the first 160 participants of the ongoing ImmuneRACE study, and over 950 subjects contributed by 6 global collaborators. Where available, HLA class I and class II types were taken from metadata supplied by the sample provider and were not determined by assay-based typing. The prospective study material was composed of cDNA or gDNA derived from T cells, B-cell-depleted T cells, or PBMCs. The dataset comprised deeply sampled blood TCRbeta repertoires from subjects exposed to, actively infected with, or recovered from COVID-19.

Regarding this clone: Its antigen has not been determined. Qualities for individual bases were not recorded, and no much larger clone is one base off.

Relative to germline, V is 6 bases shorter and J is 1 base shorter, with 9 bases between their ends. Taken from the germline V gene (reference sequence), the CDR1 and CDR2 loops are LNHDA and SQIVND. From its cysteine to its phenylalanine, the CDR3 spans 13 amino acids. The read is trimmed to its CDR3 DNA, 39 bases read in frame from base 1. TCRbeta CDR3 regions were amplified from genomic DNA using the immunoSEQ Assay, a bias-controlled multiplex PCR. The authors' analysis ran thus. Nucleated cell counts per sample were estimated from amplification of reference gene primers within the assay. Sequence reads were collapsed and filtered to measure the absolute abundance of every unique TCRbeta CDR3 rearrangement. For each sample, productive Simpson clonality was calculated as the square root of Simpson's diversity index over productive rearrangements. This immuneACCESS table, as held by TCRdb, lists in-frame sequences with V and J called but not all clones. Of the missing ones, under half trace to an unresolved V gene in checked studies; the others have no known cause. That table is the source of V, J and clone size, and D and trimming were worked out from the DNA. The sample table records 200,000 to 250,000 clones; approximately 86% of these occur just once. 3% to 4.5% of the sample goes to the ten largest clones.

Findings and caveats that apply to the study as a whole: The quantity of clinical and demographic metadata differed by source and by participant and was supplied without curation.

Enrolling through a virtual design, the prospective study's participants ranged in age from roughly 18 to 90 years and lived across some 22 United States geographic areas. Cohort assignment in the prospective study relied on participant-reported clinical history from a screening survey and a study questionnaire. In the prospective study, whole blood, serum and a nasopharyngeal or oropharyngeal swab were collected from each participant by mobile phlebotomists. Participants in the prospective study had the option to provide additional blood draws and questionnaires over a roughly 2-month period. Before DNA extraction, blood samples from the prospective study were shipped at room temperature or frozen.

The TCR comes from a woman aged 40 to 50 with acute COVID-19. This sequence uses TRBV19 and TRBJ1-1, with the D gene not clear enough to name. Input material: PBMCs or T cells enriched from blood (not recorded which). The CDR3 is CASSVNRNTEAFF. In nucleotide form, the sequence is TGTGCCAGTAGCGTTAACAGGAACACTGAAGCTTTCTTT.